This TCR beta chain was identified in a study of metastatic and nonmetastatic thyroid tumors. On the study more broadly: The study looked at repertoires side by side in blood and in tumor or nodule tissue from malignant and benign thyroid patients.

The entire patient cohort was treatment-naive prior to thyroid surgery. The authors' processing: The distant-metastasis classifier for papillary thyroid cancer was built from CDR3 differences across clinicopathological groups. TCRdb recomputed clones from the PCR reads via MiXCR. TCRdb, not the authors, supplied the V and J calls. The repertoire consists of some 7,300 clones, with about 43% occurring once and the leading ten covering about 25%. Study-level findings and limits: Malignant thyroid tumors reportedly exceeded benign nodules significantly in TCR beta diversity, with the difference appearing in blood and tumor.

Regarding this clone: The antigen remains undetermined. One end of the junction varies from germline; a read error may be responsible.

CDR3 length: 16 amino acids. Germline CDR1 and CDR2: KGHSH and LQKENI. The sequence derives from a female donor with papillary thyroid cancer or a benign thyroid nodule (not recorded which). Some clones in this sample may be carry-over from other donors' samples. The gene calls are TRBV18 and TRBJ1-4, with 9 positions matching TRBD1. The sample taken for sequencing was tumor tissue. CDR3 amino acids: CAGSSGQGFSNEKLFF. Here the CDR3 DNA reads TGTGCCGGCTCATCAGGACAGGGGTTTTCTAATGAAAAACTGTTTTTT.